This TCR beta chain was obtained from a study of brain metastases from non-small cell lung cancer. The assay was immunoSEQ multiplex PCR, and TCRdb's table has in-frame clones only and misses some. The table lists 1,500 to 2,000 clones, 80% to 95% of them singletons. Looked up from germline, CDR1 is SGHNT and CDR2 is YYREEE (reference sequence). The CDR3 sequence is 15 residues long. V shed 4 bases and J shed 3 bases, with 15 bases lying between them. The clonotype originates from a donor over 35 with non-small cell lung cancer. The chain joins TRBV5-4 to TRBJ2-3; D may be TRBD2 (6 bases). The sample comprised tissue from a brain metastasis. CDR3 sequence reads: CASSPRLGVTDTQYF. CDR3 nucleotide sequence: TGTGCCAGCAGCCCGAGACTAGGAGTGACAGATACGCAGTATTTT. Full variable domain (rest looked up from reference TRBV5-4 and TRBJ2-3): ETGVTQSPTHLIKTRGQQVTLRCSSQSGHNTVSWYQQALGQGPQFIFQYYREEENGRGNFPPRFSGLQFPNYSSELNVNALELDDSALYLCASSPRLGVTDTQYFGPGTRLTVL.